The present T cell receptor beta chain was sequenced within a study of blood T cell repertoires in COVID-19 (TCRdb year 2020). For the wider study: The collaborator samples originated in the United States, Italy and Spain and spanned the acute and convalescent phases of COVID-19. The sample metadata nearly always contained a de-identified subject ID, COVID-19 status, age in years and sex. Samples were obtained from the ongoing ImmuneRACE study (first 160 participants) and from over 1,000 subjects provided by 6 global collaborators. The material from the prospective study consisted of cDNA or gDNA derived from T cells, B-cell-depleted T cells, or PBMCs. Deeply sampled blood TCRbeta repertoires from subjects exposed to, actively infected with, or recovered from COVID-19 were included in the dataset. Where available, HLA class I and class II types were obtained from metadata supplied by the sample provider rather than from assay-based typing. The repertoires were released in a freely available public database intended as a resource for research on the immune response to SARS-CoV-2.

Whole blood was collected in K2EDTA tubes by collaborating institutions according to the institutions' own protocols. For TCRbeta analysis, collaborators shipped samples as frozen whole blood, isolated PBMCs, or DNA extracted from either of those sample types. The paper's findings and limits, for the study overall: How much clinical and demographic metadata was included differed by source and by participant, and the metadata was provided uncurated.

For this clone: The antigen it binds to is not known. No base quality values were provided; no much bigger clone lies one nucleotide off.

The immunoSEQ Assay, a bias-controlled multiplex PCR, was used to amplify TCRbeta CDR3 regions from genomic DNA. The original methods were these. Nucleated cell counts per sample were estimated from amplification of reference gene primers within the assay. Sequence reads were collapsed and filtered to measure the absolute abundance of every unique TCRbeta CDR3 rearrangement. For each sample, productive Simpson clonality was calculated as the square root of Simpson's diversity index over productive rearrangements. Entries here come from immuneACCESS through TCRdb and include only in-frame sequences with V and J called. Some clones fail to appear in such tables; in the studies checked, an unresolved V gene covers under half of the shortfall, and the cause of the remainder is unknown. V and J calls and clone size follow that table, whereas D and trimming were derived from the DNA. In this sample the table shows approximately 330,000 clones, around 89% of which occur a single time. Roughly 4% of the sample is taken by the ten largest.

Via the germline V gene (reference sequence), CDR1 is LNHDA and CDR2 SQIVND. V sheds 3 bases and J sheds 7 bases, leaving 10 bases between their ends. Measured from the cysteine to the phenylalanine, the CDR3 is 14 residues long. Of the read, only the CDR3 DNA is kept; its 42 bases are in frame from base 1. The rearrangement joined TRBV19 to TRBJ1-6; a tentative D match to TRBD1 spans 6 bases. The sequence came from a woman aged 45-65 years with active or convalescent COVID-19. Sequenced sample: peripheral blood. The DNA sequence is TGTGCCAGTAGTATTAGGGGGACGAATTCACCCCTCCACTTT. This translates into CASSIRGTNSPLHF.